This TCR beta chain was recovered during a study of OX40 agonist ivuxolimab in advanced cancers. Profiling relied on immunoSEQ multiplex PCR, and the TCRdb table lists in-frame clones only, not all of them. Here the sample spans 40,000 to 55,000 clones, 80% to 90% being singletons. Enrollment shut out patients with autoimmune disease history or systemic immunosuppression. J gave up 2 bases and V 1 base, and 11 bases lay outside the gene matches. The germline V gene has CDR1 SGHTA and CDR2 FQGNSA. This CDR3 has 18 amino acids. The sequences come from CD4+ or CD8+ T cells sorted from blood, collected in a trial of the OX40 agonist ivuxolimab. The sequence was obtained from an adult with an advanced solid tumor such as melanoma, head and neck, liver or kidney cancer. This chain connects TRBV7-2 to TRBJ2-1, with 7 positions matching TRBD1. CDR3 bases: TGTGCCAGCAGCTTAGGTCCCTCTGGGACAGCAGCCTACAATGAGCAGTTCTTC. It codes for CASSLGPSGTAAYNEQFF. Full variable domain (missing parts from reference TRBV7-2 and TRBJ2-1): GAGVSQSPSNKVTEKGKDVELRCDPISGHTALYWYRQSLGQGLEFLIYFQGNSAPDKSGLPSDRFSAERTGGSVSTLTIQRTQQEDSAVYLCASSLGPSGTAAYNEQFFGPGTRLTVL.